These 27 T cell receptor beta chains came from one sample sequenced in a study of blood T cell repertoires in COVID-19. Produced via immunoSEQ multiplex PCR; TCRdb's table is partial and in-frame only. The sample has some 320,000 clones; 75% to 90% are singletons. The sample was PBMCs or T cells enriched from blood (not recorded which). These receptors all come from a woman in her thirties who had been exposed to COVID-19.

The V and J genes are TRBV7-8 and TRBJ2-3, with 7 bases matching TRBD1. The V and J ends lost 5 bases and 5 bases, in that order; junction bases with no gene match: 4. This CDR3 comprises 13 residues. CDR1 SGHVS and CDR2 FQNEAQ come from the germline V gene. CDR3 residues: CASSVNRGDTQYF. In DNA form, the CDR3 reads TGTGCCAGCAGCGTGAACAGGGGAGATACGCAGTATTTT.

The rearrangement links TRBV7-2 to TRBJ2-7; no clear D. The CDR3 totals 12 residues. Trimming removed 1 base at V and 4 bases at J, with 5 bases between. Per the germline V gene, CDR1 is SGHTA and CDR2 is FQGNSA. Here the CDR3 reads CASSLGAYEQYF. The CDR3 nucleotides read TGTGCCAGCAGCTTAGGGGCTTACGAGCAGTACTTC. The whole variable domain, filled in from reference TRBV7-2 and TRBJ2-7, reads GAGVSQSPSNKVTEKGKDVELRCDPISGHTALYWYRQSLGQGLEFLIYFQGNSAPDKSGLPSDRFSAERTGGSVSTLTIQRTQQEDSAVYLCASSLGAYEQYFGPGTRLTVT.

The chain couples TRBV5-1 to TRBJ1-3, with 7 positions matching TRBD1. The CDR3 spans 18 residues. V lost 2 bases to trimming and J lost 0 bases; unmatched junction nucleotides: 11. The V gene's germline CDR1 is SGHRS and CDR2 YFSETQ. The CDR3 region is CASSLRRVGTASGNTIYF. DNA of the CDR3: TGCGCCAGCAGCTTACGAAGAGTAGGGACAGCCTCTGGAAACACCATATATTTT.

The chain couples TRBV7-9 to TRBJ1-5; D gene uncertain. V lost 5 bases to trimming and J lost 2 bases, with 10 bases between them. CDR1 is SEHNR, CDR2 FQNEAQ, per germline (reference sequence). This CDR3 has 14 residues. The CDR3 sequence: CASSVSGGNQPQHF. CDR3 DNA sequence: TGTGCCAGCAGCGTGAGCGGGGGCAATCAGCCCCAGCATTTT.

This clone was picked up one time. The rearrangement joins TRBV6-5 to TRBJ2-5; 9 nucleotides agree with TRBD1. Germline CDR1 reads MNHEY; CDR2 reads SVGAGI. This CDR3 contains 13 residues. J was trimmed by 9 bases and V by 6 bases; bases with no gene match: 8. CDR3 amino acids: CASRDGTGTSQYF. DNA for the CDR3: TGTGCCAGCAGAGACGGGACAGGGACATCCCAGTACTTC.

This chain connects TRBV11-2 to TRBJ1-2; 7 nucleotides line up with TRBD1. The junction had 2 bases not matched to a gene; V was cut back by 10 bases and J by 3 bases. The CDR3 extends over 11 amino acids. CDR1 and CDR2 from the germline V gene are SGHAT and FQNNGV. Here the CDR3 reads CAIDRDYGYTF. CDR3 in DNA: TGTGCCATCGACAGGGACTATGGCTACACCTTC.

The chain is built from TRBV2 and TRBJ2-4, with unresolved D. V was pared by 7 bases and J by 7 bases, with 8 bases between. Per germline, CDR1 SNHLY and CDR2 FYNNEI. The CDR3 is 11 residues long. The CDR3 loop is CASTGWNIQYF. The CDR3 DNA reads TGTGCCAGCACGGGTTGGAACATTCAGTACTTC.

The chain recombines TRBV2 with TRBJ1-1; D gene uncertain. V was pared by 6 bases and J by 3 bases, with 17 bases between. The CDR3 extends over 15 amino acids. Germline assignment: CDR1 SNHLY and CDR2 FYNNEI. The CDR3 here is CASSPLTQRDTEAFF. For the CDR3, the DNA is TGTGCCAGCAGCCCCTTGACTCAGCGCGACACTGAAGCTTTCTTT.

The chain employs TRBV30 and TRBJ2-3, with a possible D match to TRBD2 (5 bases). CDR1 is GTSNPN, CDR2 SVGIG, per germline (reference sequence). Trimming shortened V by 0 bases and J by 5 bases, and 12 bases separated the two germline ends. This CDR3 is 14 amino acids long. CDR3 coding DNA: TGTGCCTGGAGTGTTTCGGGGAAAAGAGATACGCAGTATTTT. Protein sequence: CAWSVSGKRDTQYF.

This chain uses TRBV25-1 with TRBJ2-7; TRBD1 aligns across 9 bases. The CDR3 loop spans 15 amino acids. The V segment lost 2 bases and the J segment 3 bases; nucleotides outside the gene matches: 5. Germline CDR1 reads MGHDK; CDR2 reads SYGVNS. The CDR3 protein is CASSEGGQGRYEQYF. The CDR3, as DNA: TGTGCCAGCAGTGAAGGGGGACAGGGCCGCTACGAGCAGTACTTC.

This chain links TRBV5-4 with TRBJ2-4; 7 positions agree with TRBD1. Germline CDR1 is SGHNT and CDR2 is YYREEE (reference sequence). The ends lost 4 bases at V and 5 bases at J; junction bases unmatched: 9. The CDR3 has 15 residues. The CDR3, as DNA: TGTGCCAGCAGCGGTGGATTAACAGGGGAAAACATTCAGTACTTC. Translated, it gives CASSGGLTGENIQYF.

This rearrangement joins TRBV7-9 to TRBJ2-7; D is perhaps TRBD1 (5 bases). Germline V gene data show CDR1 as SEHNR and CDR2 as FQNEAQ (reference sequence). The CDR3 is made up of 12 amino acids. V shed 6 bases and J shed 2 bases, with 8 bases lying between them. CDR3 region: CASSSDTYEQYF. The CDR3 DNA reads as TGTGCCAGCAGTTCGGACACCTACGAGCAGTACTTC.

This clone was seen a single time. The chain joins TRBV28 to TRBJ2-1; D might be TRBD1 (5 bases). The CDR3 contains 14 residues. Per germline, CDR1 MDHEN and CDR2 SYDVKM. V was clipped by 7 bases and J by 2 bases, with 12 bases between them. The CDR3 loop is CASTEQVTYNEQFF. The DNA for the CDR3 is TGTGCCAGCACGGAACAGGTAACCTACAATGAGCAGTTCTTC. Complete variable domain (other parts from reference TRBV28 and TRBJ2-1): DVKVTQSSRYLVKRTGEKVFLECVQDMDHENMFWYRQDPGLGLRLIYFSYDVKMKEKGDIPEGYSVSREKKERFSLILESASTNQTSMYLCASTEQVTYNEQFFGPGTRLTVL.

The chain links TRBV19 to TRBJ1-5, with TRBD1 as a possible D gene (5 bases). Germline V gene data show CDR1 as LNHDA and CDR2 as SQIVND (reference sequence). CDR3 length equals 14 residues. Trimming pared 11 bases from V and 0 bases from J, leaving 14 bases between. CDR3 region: CAVQKGNSNQPQHF. CDR3 DNA: TGTGCCGTACAGAAGGGGAATAGCAATCAGCCCCAGCATTTT.

This clone appeared once. The chain couples TRBV30 to TRBJ1-6; TRBD1 matches 7 bases. The CDR3 is made up of 16 amino acids. Germline V gene sequence: CDR1 GTSNPN, CDR2 SVGIG (reference sequence). With V trimmed by 0 bases and J by 0 bases, 2 bases remained unmatched. DNA of the CDR3: TGTGCCTGGAGTGTAGGGGGCAGCTCCTATAATTCACCCCTCCACTTT. It translates to CAWSVGGSSYNSPLHF.

At least ten counts were recorded for this clone. The V and J genes are TRBV13 and TRBJ2-7, with TRBD2 identical over 7 bases. From germline, CDR1 is PRHDT and CDR2 FYEKMQ (reference sequence). The CDR3 sequence is 15 residues long. V shed 5 bases and J 0 bases; nucleotides not matched to a gene: 7. The CDR3 DNA reads as TGTGCCAGCAGCCGGGGTCTAGCGGTCTCCTACGAGCAGTACTTC. Translated: CASSRGLAVSYEQYF.

This chain uses TRBV7-6 with TRBJ1-2; TRBD1 might be the D (6 bases). The CDR3 consists of 14 residues. Germline loops: CDR1 SGHVS, CDR2 FNYEAQ. V lost 5 bases and J 4 bases, leaving 14 bases between the germline ends. CDR3 nucleotide sequence: TGTGCCAGCAGCCCAGTCCAGGGGAGCTATGGCTACACCTTC. Protein product: CASSPVQGSYGYTF.

The gene calls are TRBV6-2 or TRBV6-3 and TRBJ2-7; no clear D. The CDR3 is 12 residues long. Germline values: CDR1 MNHEY, CDR2 SVGEGT. The V and J ends lost 5 bases and 0 bases respectively, with 5 bases between them. This chain's CDR3 is CASSAGSYEQYF. The CDR3 bases are TGTGCCAGCAGTGCAGGCTCCTACGAGCAGTACTTC.

The chain combines TRBV5-1 with TRBJ2-7, with D perhaps matching TRBD1 (5 bases). CDR3 size: 16 residues. V gave up 0 bases and J gave up 3 bases, with 16 bases separating them. Per the germline V gene, CDR1 is SGHRS and CDR2 is YFSETQ. CDR3 nucleotides: TGCGCCAGCAGCTTGGCTTTCATAGGGGCCAACTACGAGCAGTACTTC. It encodes CASSLAFIGANYEQYF.

The chain couples TRBV27 to TRBJ2-7; 8 bases are shared with TRBD2. The CDR3 has 13 residues. The germline V gene has CDR1 MNHEY and CDR2 SMNVEV (reference sequence). The ends lost 4 bases at V and 3 bases at J; junction bases unmatched: 2. The CDR3 protein is CASSSGLGYEQYF. CDR3 in DNA: TGTGCCAGCAGTTCGGGACTAGGCTACGAGCAGTACTTC.

V and J are TRBV27 and TRBJ1-5; TRBD1 matches 7 bases. The CDR3 is 15 residues long. Trimming at V came to 4 bases and at J to 2 bases, leaving 5 bases not matched to a gene. Germline V gene lookup returns CDR1 MNHEY and CDR2 SMNVEV (reference sequence). Written as DNA, the CDR3 is TGTGCCAGCAGTTCCTCCGGGACAGGCAATCAGCCCCAGCATTTT. Its protein is CASSSSGTGNQPQHF.

This clone appeared a few times. The CDR3 bases are TGTGCCAGTAGTGCTACTTGGACAGGCACTGAAGCTTTCTTT. Protein product: CASSATWTGTEAFF. The chain has TRBV19 and TRBJ1-1; 7 positions match TRBD1. Germline-derived CDR1 and CDR2 are LNHDA and SQIVND (reference sequence). Losses at the gene ends were 5 bases for V and 4 bases for J; bases not matched to a gene: 7. The CDR3 has 14 amino acids.

V is TRBV6-5 and J is TRBJ1-1, with D uncertain. Germline lookup yields CDR1 MNHEY and CDR2 SVGAGI. CDR3 length: 11 amino acids. Deletions cut 4 bases from V and 8 bases from J, with 8 bases between. CDR3 amino acids: CASSFSSEAFF. Written as DNA, the CDR3 is TGTGCCAGCAGTTTCAGTTCAGAAGCTTTCTTT.

The V and J genes are TRBV19 and TRBJ2-1, with 11 bases identical to TRBD1. The CDR3 is 15 amino acids. Germline values: CDR1 LNHDA, CDR2 SQIVND (reference sequence). The trim removed 4 bases at V and 4 bases at J, leaving 3 bases unmatched. This chain's CDR3 is CASSSGQGAYNEQFF. DNA of the CDR3: TGTGCCAGTAGTAGCGGACAGGGGGCGTACAATGAGCAGTTCTTC. Combining the CDR3 with reference TRBV19 and TRBJ2-1 gives the whole variable domain DGGITQSPKYLFRKEGQNVTLSCEQNLNHDAMYWYRQDPGQGLRLIYYSQIVNDFQKGDIAEGYSVSREKKESFPLTVTSAQKNPTAFYLCASSSGQGAYNEQFFGPGTRLTVL.

The CDR3 protein is CASSLDRRGYTF. DNA of the CDR3: TGTGCCAGCAGCCTTGACAGGAGGGGCTACACCTTC. The chain carries TRBV7-9 and TRBJ1-2; D is possibly TRBD1 (6 bases). Germline-derived CDR1 and CDR2 are SEHNR and FQNEAQ (reference sequence). Trimming stripped 5 bases from V and 8 bases from J, with 12 bases between. The CDR3 is 12 residues long.

CDR3 nucleotides: TGTGCCAGTAGTATTAAAACTTCCGGGCAGGGGGCCCACGAGCAGTACTTC. Translating it yields CASSIKTSGQGAHEQYF. The gene calls are TRBV19 and TRBJ2-7, with 8 bases matching TRBD1. With 3 bases clipped from V and 5 bases from J, the junction kept 15 bases outside the gene matches. The CDR3 consists of 17 residues. Germline CDR1 LNHDA, CDR2 SQIVND (reference sequence).

This clone has ten or more counts. This chain connects TRBV6-1 to TRBJ1-2; 12 positions agree with TRBD1. The CDR3 runs 16 residues. The V gene end was trimmed by 1 base and the J gene end by 8 bases; junction bases not matched to a gene: 8. Germline V lookup: CDR1 MNHNS, CDR2 SASEGT. CDR3 loop: CASSEVWDRGLLGYTF. The DNA for the CDR3 is TGTGCCAGCAGTGAAGTGTGGGACAGGGGGCTTCTGGGCTACACCTTC.